A single sample gave rise to the 28 T cell receptor beta chains below, sequenced in a study of cytomegalovirus exposure and HLA in healthy donors. With 60 Vbeta and 13 Jbeta primers, the PCR was carried out. The repertoire was sequenced with immunoSEQ multiplex PCR; TCRdb's copy has only in-frame clones and lacks some. The specimen's table records roughly 34,000 clones. The specimen sequenced was PBMCs. All receptors derive from a man aged 35 to 55 in good health and CMV-seronegative.

The J gene is TRBJ2-3, the V gene TRBV28; D is ambiguous. The ends were cut back, 3 bases at V and 4 bases at J, with 14 bases in the middle. This CDR3 contains 15 residues. Germline CDR1 and CDR2: MDHEN and SYDVKM. DNA for the CDR3: TGTGCCAGCAGTTTTCGACGCTGGAGATCAGATACGCAGTATTTT. This encodes CASSFRRWRSDTQYF.

This chain links TRBV10-3 with TRBJ1-2, with D possibly being TRBD1 (5 bases). Per the germline V gene, CDR1 is ENHRY and CDR2 is SYGVKD. V lost 3 bases and J lost 0, with 11 bases in between. The CDR3 is 15 residues long. The CDR3 protein is CAISEGTGANYGYTF. In nucleotides, the CDR3 is TGTGCCATCAGTGAAGGGACGGGAGCTAACTATGGCTACACCTTC.

The chain combines TRBV28 with TRBJ1-4; tentative D call: TRBD1 (6 bases). The ends were cut back, 2 bases at V and 4 bases at J, with 11 bases in the middle. This CDR3 contains 15 residues. The V gene's germline CDR1 is MDHEN and CDR2 SYDVKM. The CDR3 reads CASSLPGHHNEKLFF. The CDR3 bases are TGTGCCAGCAGTTTACCGGGACACCATAATGAAAAACTGTTTTTT. The full variable domain, its missing parts supplied by reference TRBV28 and TRBJ1-4, is DVKVTQSSRYLVKRTGEKVFLECVQDMDHENMFWYRQDPGLGLRLIYFSYDVKMKEKGDIPEGYSVSREKKERFSLILESASTNQTSMYLCASSLPGHHNEKLFFGSGTQLSVL.

This chain uses TRBV19 with TRBJ1-1; TRBD1 aligns across 7 bases. The CDR3 has 11 residues. Germline trimming cut 10 bases from V and 11 bases from J; bases unmatched to any gene: 10. Germline values: CDR1 LNHDA, CDR2 SQIVND (reference sequence). As DNA, the CDR3 is TGTGCCACCACAGGGGCGCTGGGGGCTTTCTTT. This translates into CATTGALGAFF.

The J gene is TRBJ1-2, the V gene TRBV4-2, with a tentative D call TRBD1 (6 bases). The CDR3 totals 15 residues. The ends were cut back, 0 bases at V and 6 bases at J, with 14 bases in the middle. CDR1 is LGHNA, CDR2 YNFKEQ, per germline. DNA for the CDR3: TGTGCCAGCAGCCAAGATAGCCACAGGGTAGATGGCTACACCTTC. As protein: CASSQDSHRVDGYTF.

The CDR3 region is CATSNDRSSGANVLTF. DNA for the CDR3: TGTGCCACCAGCAATGACAGGAGCTCTGGGGCCAACGTCCTGACTTTC. V gene TRBV15 combines with J gene TRBJ2-6, with D perhaps matching TRBD1 (6 bases). The germline gives CDR1 LNHNV, CDR2 YYDKDF (reference sequence). CDR3 size: 16 residues. Trimming removed 4 bases at V and 0 bases at J, with 10 bases between.

This chain uses TRBV19 with TRBJ2-6, with D perhaps matching TRBD1 (6 bases). The CDR3 runs to 17 residues. In germline, CDR1 is LNHDA, CDR2 SQIVND (reference sequence). Trimming left V 6 bases short and J 1 base short, with 16 bases between. For the CDR3, the DNA is TGTGCCAGTAGCGTTTTCAGGGGAGATTCTGGGGCCAACGTCCTGACTTTC. It specifies CASSVFRGDSGANVLTF. Full variable domain (missing parts from reference TRBV19 and TRBJ2-6): DGGITQSPKYLFRKEGQNVTLSCEQNLNHDAMYWYRQDPGQGLRLIYYSQIVNDFQKGDIAEGYSVSREKKESFPLTVTSAQKNPTAFYLCASSVFRGDSGANVLTFGAGSRLTVL.

The rearrangement joins TRBV28 to TRBJ2-1; 8 positions match TRBD1. This CDR3 has 14 residues. The trim removed 5 bases at V and 6 bases at J, leaving 6 bases unmatched. Germline V CDR1 and CDR2: MDHEN, SYDVKM. The chain's CDR3 is CASSPRTGSNEQFF. CDR3 bases: TGTGCCAGCAGTCCTAGGACAGGGAGCAATGAGCAGTTCTTC.

The CDR3 region has the DNA TGTGCCAGCTCACCAATCACAAACTACGAGCAGTACTTC. It specifies CASSPITNYEQYF. The chain recombines TRBV18 with TRBJ2-7; the D is unclear. There are 13 residues in the CDR3. V was cut by 2 bases and J by 3 bases, with 8 bases left in between. The germline V gene encodes CDR1 KGHSH and CDR2 LQKENI. Combining the CDR3 with reference TRBV18 and TRBJ2-7 gives the whole variable domain NAGVMQNPRHLVRRRGQEARLRCSPMKGHSHVYWYRQLPEEGLKFMVYLQKENIIDESGMPKERFSAEFPKEGPSILRIQQVVRGDSAAYFCASSPITNYEQYFGPGTRLTVT.

The chain carries TRBV25-1 and TRBJ2-7; D is perhaps TRBD1 (6 bases). Trimming stripped 6 bases from V and 4 bases from J, with 19 bases between. The CDR3 is 15 amino acids. Germline-derived CDR1 and CDR2 are MGHDK and SYGVNS. This CDR3 is CASSAPRDNVYEQYF. CDR3 nucleotide sequence: TGTGCCAGCAGCGCCCCCCGGGACAATGTATACGAGCAGTACTTC.

This chain uses TRBV30 with TRBJ1-2, with D tentatively TRBD1 (5 bases). V lost 0 bases and J 7 bases, leaving 12 bases between the germline ends. Germline-derived CDR1 and CDR2 are GTSNPN and SVGIG (reference sequence). This CDR3 contains 13 residues. CDR3 amino acids: CAWSVGGNGGYTF. The CDR3, as DNA: TGTGCCTGGAGTGTCGGGGGAAACGGTGGCTACACCTTC.

The chain carries TRBV7-9 and TRBJ1-2; 7 nucleotides align to TRBD1. This CDR3 region has 16 residues. The germline CDR1 and CDR2 sequences are SEHNR and FQNEAQ (reference sequence). Trimming cost V 5 bases and J 2 bases; bases outside gene matches: 11. For the CDR3, the DNA is TGTGCCAGCAGCGTCAACACAGGGGTGCAGAACTATGGCTACACCTTC. This codes for CASSVNTGVQNYGYTF.

The chain carries TRBV30 and TRBJ1-5; D might be TRBD1 (6 bases). Germline CDR1 reads GTSNPN; CDR2 reads SVGIG (reference sequence). CDR3 size: 13 residues. Deletions cut 4 bases from V and 5 bases from J, with 12 bases between. This CDR3 is CAWNRDNDQPQHF. As DNA, the CDR3 is TGTGCCTGGAACCGGGACAACGATCAGCCCCAGCATTTT. The whole variable domain, remainder taken from reference TRBV30 and TRBJ1-5, is SQTIHQWPATLVQPVGSPLSLECTVEGTSNPNLYWYRQAAGRGLQLLFYSVGIGQISSEVPQNLSASRPQDRQFILSSKKLLLSDSGFYLCAWNRDNDQPQHFGDGTRLSIL.

V gene TRBV5-1 combines with J gene TRBJ1-2, with 7 bases that match TRBD1. This CDR3 has 14 residues. The germline V gene has CDR1 SGHRS and CDR2 YFSETQ. V trimming: 3 bases; J trimming: 0 bases; junction bases outside the gene matches: 2. The CDR3 protein is CASSSTGTNYGYTF. The CDR3 DNA reads as TGCGCCAGCAGCTCGACAGGGACTAACTATGGCTACACCTTC.

The genes are TRBV5-1 and TRBJ2-7; 9 bases are shared with TRBD1. Germline trimming cut 2 bases from V and 5 bases from J; bases unmatched to any gene: 5. CDR1 SGHRS and CDR2 YFSETQ come from the germline V gene. The CDR3 length is 14 residues. As DNA, the CDR3 is TGCGCCAGCAGCTTAGGACAGGGGTCCGACGAGCAGTACTTC. It translates to CASSLGQGSDEQYF.

CDR3 sequence (DNA): TGCGCCAGCAGCCAAGAATTGGGGACTAGCGGCGTCTACGAGCAGTACTTC. This encodes CASSQELGTSGVYEQYF. V and J are TRBV4-1 and TRBJ2-7, with 11 bases lining up with TRBD2. V dropped 0 bases and J dropped 3; count of bases not matched to a gene: 7. Germline-derived CDR1 and CDR2 are MGHRA and YSYEKL. The CDR3 length is 17 residues.

The V gene is TRBV20-1, the J gene TRBJ1-2; a weak D match, TRBD1 (6 bases). CDR1 and CDR2 from the germline V gene are DFQATT and SNEGSKA (reference sequence). The CDR3 contains 11 residues. The CDR3 DNA sequence: TGCTCCCGGACAGAGGGATATGGCTACACCTTC. Residues: CSRTEGYGYTF.

Concerning this clone: The sample carries other DNA sequences with the same CDR3. The chain joins TRBV4-2 to TRBJ2-7; 9 positions agree with TRBD2. The V and J ends lost 0 bases and 2 bases, in that order; junction bases with no gene match: 8. The CDR3 has 17 residues. Per the germline V gene, CDR1 is LGHNA and CDR2 is YNFKEQ. The CDR3 loop reads CASSQDPTSGAAYEQYF. For the CDR3, the DNA is TGTGCCAGCAGCCAAGACCCGACTAGCGGAGCTGCCTACGAGCAGTACTTC.

The chain combines TRBV19 with TRBJ2-2, with 9 bases matching TRBD2. The CDR3 extends over 15 amino acids. CDR1 is LNHDA and CDR2 is SQIVND in the germline V gene (reference sequence). V lost 5 bases, J lost 5 bases, and 6 bases stayed unmatched. The CDR3: CASSPGLALTGELFF. The DNA for the CDR3 is TGTGCCAGTAGTCCGGGACTAGCTTTAACCGGGGAGCTGTTTTTT. Full variable domain (rest looked up from reference TRBV19 and TRBJ2-2): DGGITQSPKYLFRKEGQNVTLSCEQNLNHDAMYWYRQDPGQGLRLIYYSQIVNDFQKGDIAEGYSVSREKKESFPLTVTSAQKNPTAFYLCASSPGLALTGELFFGEGSRLTVL.

J is TRBJ1-4 and V is TRBV4-1; 7 positions agree with TRBD1. CDR3 length: 16 amino acids. The J segment lost 5 bases and the V segment lost 4 bases, leaving 10 bases of the junction unmatched. The germline CDR1 and CDR2 sequences are MGHRA and YSYEKL. This CDR3 reads CASSPYAAGGNEKLFF. As DNA, the CDR3 is TGCGCCAGCAGCCCCTACGCGGCAGGGGGAAATGAAAAACTGTTTTTT.

V is TRBV11-1 and J is TRBJ2-5; D unresolved. CDR1 is SGHAT, CDR2 FQDESV, per germline (reference sequence). The CDR3 spans 13 residues. The germline V and J ends were trimmed by 5 bases and 1 base, with 8 bases remaining between them. Written as DNA, the CDR3 is TGTGCCAGCAGCCCCATTGTCCAAGAGACCCAGTACTTC. It codes for CASSPIVQETQYF.

The V gene is TRBV4-3, the J gene TRBJ2-1; TRBD2 might be the D (5 bases). V lost 0 bases and J 0 bases, leaving 12 bases between the germline ends. Per germline, CDR1 LGHNA and CDR2 YSLEER. The CDR3 has 17 residues. CDR3: CASSQESGGSSYNEQFF. The CDR3 DNA is TGCGCCAGCAGCCAAGAAAGTGGAGGCAGCTCCTACAATGAGCAGTTCTTC.

The gene calls are TRBV6-1 and TRBJ2-3, with a tentative D call TRBD1 (5 bases). Germline-derived CDR1 and CDR2 are MNHNS and SASEGT. Trimming left V 4 bases short and J 3 bases short, with 20 bases between. The CDR3 runs 17 residues. This CDR3 is CASSGFAIRVRTDTQYF. For the CDR3, the DNA is TGTGCCAGCAGTGGATTTGCAATCAGGGTACGAACAGATACGCAGTATTTT.

The V call is TRBV6-6, the J call TRBJ2-2, with 8 bases aligning to TRBD1. The CDR3 is 15 amino acids. The germline CDR1 and CDR2 sequences are MNHNY and SVGAGI (reference sequence). Losses at the gene ends were 6 bases for V and 4 bases for J; bases not matched to a gene: 7. The CDR3: CASSKDREVTGELFF. CDR3 bases: TGTGCCAGCAGCAAGGACAGGGAGGTCACCGGGGAGCTGTTTTTT.

The V call is TRBV30, the J call TRBJ2-7; the match to TRBD2 covers 10 bases. J was trimmed by 7 bases and V by 2 bases; bases with no gene match: 20. The germline V gene encodes CDR1 GTSNPN and CDR2 SVGIG (reference sequence). This CDR3 has 18 residues. This CDR3 is CAWSPLGVLSGRAREQYF. The CDR3 region has the DNA TGTGCCTGGAGTCCCCTCGGCGTTTTAAGCGGGAGGGCCCGGGAGCAGTACTTC.

The chain employs TRBV28 and TRBJ1-5, with TRBD1 matching 8 bases. Losses at the gene ends were 8 bases for V and 5 bases for J; bases not matched to a gene: 2. The germline CDR1 and CDR2 sequences are MDHEN and SYDVKM. CDR3 length equals 12 residues. CDR3 in DNA: TGTGCCAGCGGACAGGGTCATCAGCCCCAGCATTTT. It translates to CASGQGHQPQHF.

This chain joins TRBV18 and TRBJ1-5, with 9 bases lining up with TRBD1. There are 18 residues in the CDR3. J was trimmed by 2 bases and V by 3 bases; bases with no gene match: 11. Per the germline V gene, CDR1 is KGHSH and CDR2 is LQKENI. The CDR3 sequence is CASSPSSGQGLGNQPQHF. The CDR3 DNA follows: TGTGCCAGCTCACCCTCGTCGGGACAGGGTCTTGGCAATCAGCCCCAGCATTTT.

The chain carries TRBV4-3 and TRBJ2-1; TRBD2 matches 11 bases. This CDR3 comprises 16 residues. The junction had 5 bases not matched to a gene; V was cut back by 1 base and J by 6 bases. Germline loops: CDR1 LGHNA, CDR2 YSLEER. The CDR3: CASSQVLAGEGNEQFF. The CDR3 nucleotides read TGCGCCAGCAGCCAAGTACTAGCGGGAGAGGGCAATGAGCAGTTCTTC.